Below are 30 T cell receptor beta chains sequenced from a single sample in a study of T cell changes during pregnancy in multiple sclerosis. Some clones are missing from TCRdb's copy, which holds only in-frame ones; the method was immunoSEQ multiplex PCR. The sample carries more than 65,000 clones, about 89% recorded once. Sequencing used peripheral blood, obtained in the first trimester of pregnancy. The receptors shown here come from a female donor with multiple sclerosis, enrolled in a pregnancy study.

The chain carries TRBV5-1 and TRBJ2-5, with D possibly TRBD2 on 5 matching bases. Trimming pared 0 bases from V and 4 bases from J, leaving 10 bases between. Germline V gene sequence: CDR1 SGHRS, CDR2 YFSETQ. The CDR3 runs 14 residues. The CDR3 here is CASSLAGNIETQYF. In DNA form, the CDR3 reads TGCGCCAGCAGCTTGGCCGGGAACATAGAGACCCAGTACTTC.

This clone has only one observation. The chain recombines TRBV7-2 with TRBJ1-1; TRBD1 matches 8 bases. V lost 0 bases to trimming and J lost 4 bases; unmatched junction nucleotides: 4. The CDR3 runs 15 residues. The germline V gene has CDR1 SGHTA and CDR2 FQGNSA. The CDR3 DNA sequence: TGTGCCAGCAGCTTAGCTCAGGGGGCGGTCACTGAAGCTTTCTTT. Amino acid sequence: CASSLAQGAVTEAFF.

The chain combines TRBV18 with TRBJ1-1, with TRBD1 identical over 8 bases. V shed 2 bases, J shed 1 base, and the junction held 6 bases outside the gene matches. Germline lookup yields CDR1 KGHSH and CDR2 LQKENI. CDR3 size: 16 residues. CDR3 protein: CASSPFRGQTNTEAFF. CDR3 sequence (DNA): TGTGCCAGCTCACCATTCAGGGGGCAAACGAACACTGAAGCTTTCTTT.

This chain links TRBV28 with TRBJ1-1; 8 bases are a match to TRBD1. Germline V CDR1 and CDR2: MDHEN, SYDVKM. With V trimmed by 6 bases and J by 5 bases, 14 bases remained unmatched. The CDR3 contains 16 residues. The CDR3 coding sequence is TGTGCCAGCAGCTTAGTTTTGACAGGGGCGGGTACTGAAGCTTTCTTT. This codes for CASSLVLTGAGTEAFF.

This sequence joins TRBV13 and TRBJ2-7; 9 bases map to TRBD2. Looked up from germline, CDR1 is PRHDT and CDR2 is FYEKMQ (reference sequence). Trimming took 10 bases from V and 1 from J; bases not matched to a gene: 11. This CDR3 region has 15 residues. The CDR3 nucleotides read TGTGCCACTGCCTGGAGCGGGAGGCCTTCCTACGAGCAGTACTTC. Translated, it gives CATAWSGRPSYEQYF.

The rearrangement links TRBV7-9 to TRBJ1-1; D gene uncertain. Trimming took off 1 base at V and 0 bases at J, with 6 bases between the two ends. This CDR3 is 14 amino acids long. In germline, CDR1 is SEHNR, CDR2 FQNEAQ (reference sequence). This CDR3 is CASSLDYLNTEAFF. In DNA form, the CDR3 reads TGTGCCAGCAGCTTAGATTATCTGAACACTGAAGCTTTCTTT.

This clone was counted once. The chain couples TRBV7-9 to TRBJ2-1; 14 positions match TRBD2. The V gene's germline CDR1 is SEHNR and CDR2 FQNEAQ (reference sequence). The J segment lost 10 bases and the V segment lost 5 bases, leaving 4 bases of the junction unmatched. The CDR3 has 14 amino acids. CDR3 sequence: CASSGLAGGGEQFF. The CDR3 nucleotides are TGTGCCAGCAGCGGACTAGCGGGAGGTGGGGAGCAGTTCTTC.

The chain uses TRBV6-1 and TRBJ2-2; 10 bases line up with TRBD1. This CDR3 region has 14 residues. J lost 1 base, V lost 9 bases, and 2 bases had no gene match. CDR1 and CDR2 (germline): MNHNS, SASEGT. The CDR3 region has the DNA TGTGCCAGTCGGGACAGGGGGAACACCGGGGAGCTGTTTTTT. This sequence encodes CASRDRGNTGELFF.

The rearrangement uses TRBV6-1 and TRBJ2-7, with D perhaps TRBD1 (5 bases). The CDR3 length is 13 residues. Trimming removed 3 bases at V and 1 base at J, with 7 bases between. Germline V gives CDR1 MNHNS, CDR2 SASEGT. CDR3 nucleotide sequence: TGTGCCAGCAGTGAGGCAGGGTCCTACGAGCAGTACTTC. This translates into CASSEAGSYEQYF.

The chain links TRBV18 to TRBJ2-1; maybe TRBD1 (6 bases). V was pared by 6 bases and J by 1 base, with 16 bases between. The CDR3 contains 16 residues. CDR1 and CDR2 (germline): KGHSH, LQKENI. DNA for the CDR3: TGTGCCAGCTCGCCCTCTGGGACAAGATCCTACAATGAGCAGTTCTTC. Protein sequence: CASSPSGTRSYNEQFF.

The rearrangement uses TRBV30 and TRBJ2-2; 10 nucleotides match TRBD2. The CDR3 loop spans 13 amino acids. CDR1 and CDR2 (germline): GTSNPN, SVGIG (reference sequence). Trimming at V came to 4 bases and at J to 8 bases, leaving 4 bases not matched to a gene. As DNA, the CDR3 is TGTGCCTGGACCGGGACTAGCGAAGGGGAGCTGTTTTTT. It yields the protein CAWTGTSEGELFF.

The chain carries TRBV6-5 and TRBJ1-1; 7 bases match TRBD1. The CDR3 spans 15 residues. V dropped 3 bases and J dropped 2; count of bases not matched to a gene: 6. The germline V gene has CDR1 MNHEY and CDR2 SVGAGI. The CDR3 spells CASSYSGGTNTEAFF. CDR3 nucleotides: TGTGCCAGCAGTTATTCAGGGGGGACCAACACTGAAGCTTTCTTT.

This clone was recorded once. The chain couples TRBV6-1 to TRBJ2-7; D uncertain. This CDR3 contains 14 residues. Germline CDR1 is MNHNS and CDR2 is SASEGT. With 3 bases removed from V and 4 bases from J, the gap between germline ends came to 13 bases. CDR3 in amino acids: CASSEVRSRYEQYF. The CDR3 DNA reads TGTGCCAGCAGTGAGGTAAGGTCGAGGTACGAGCAGTACTTC.

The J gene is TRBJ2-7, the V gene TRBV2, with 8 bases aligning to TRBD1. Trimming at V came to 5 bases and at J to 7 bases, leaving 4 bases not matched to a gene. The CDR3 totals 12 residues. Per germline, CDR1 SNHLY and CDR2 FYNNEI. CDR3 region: CASSWDRLEQYF. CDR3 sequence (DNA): TGTGCCAGCAGTTGGGACAGGCTAGAGCAGTACTTC.

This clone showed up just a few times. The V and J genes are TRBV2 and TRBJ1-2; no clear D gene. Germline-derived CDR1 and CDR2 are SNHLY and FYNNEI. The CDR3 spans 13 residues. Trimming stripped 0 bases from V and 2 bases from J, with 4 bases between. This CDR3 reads CASSEARNYGYTF. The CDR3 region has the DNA TGTGCCAGCAGTGAAGCGAGGAACTATGGCTACACCTTC.

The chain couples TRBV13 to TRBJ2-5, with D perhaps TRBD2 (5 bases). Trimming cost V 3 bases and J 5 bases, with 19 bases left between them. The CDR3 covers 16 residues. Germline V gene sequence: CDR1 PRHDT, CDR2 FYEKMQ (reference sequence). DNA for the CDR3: TGTGCCAGCAGCTTCCTTAACGGGCCCTCGGGGGAGACCCAGTACTTC. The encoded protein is CASSFLNGPSGETQYF.

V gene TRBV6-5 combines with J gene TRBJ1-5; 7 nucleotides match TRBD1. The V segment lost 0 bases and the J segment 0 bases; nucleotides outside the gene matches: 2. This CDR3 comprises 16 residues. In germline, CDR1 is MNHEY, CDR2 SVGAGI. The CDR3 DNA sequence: TGTGCCAGCAGTTACTCGGGGACAGTTAGCAATCAGCCCCAGCATTTT. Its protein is CASSYSGTVSNQPQHF.

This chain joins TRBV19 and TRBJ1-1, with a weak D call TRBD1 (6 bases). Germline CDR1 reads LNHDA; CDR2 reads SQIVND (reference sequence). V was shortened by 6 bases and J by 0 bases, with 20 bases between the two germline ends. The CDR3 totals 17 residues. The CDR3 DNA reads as TGTGCCAGTAGGATCTTTGTACAGGGCTATATGAACACTGAAGCTTTCTTT. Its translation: CASRIFVQGYMNTEAFF.

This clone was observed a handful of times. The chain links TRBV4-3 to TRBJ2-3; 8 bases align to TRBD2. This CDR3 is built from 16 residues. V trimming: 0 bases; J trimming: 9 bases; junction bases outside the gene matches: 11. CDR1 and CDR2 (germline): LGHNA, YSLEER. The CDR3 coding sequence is TGCGCCAGCAGCCAAGATAATCCGGGGGGGAGGGGGACGCAGTATTTT. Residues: CASSQDNPGGRGTQYF.

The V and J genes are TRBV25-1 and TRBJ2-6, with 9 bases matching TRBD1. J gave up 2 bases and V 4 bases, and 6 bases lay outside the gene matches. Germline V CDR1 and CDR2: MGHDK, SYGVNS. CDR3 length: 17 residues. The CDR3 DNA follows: TGTGCCAGCAGTGCAGGACAGGGGTTGGCTGGGGCCAACGTCCTGACTTTC. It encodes CASSAGQGLAGANVLTF.

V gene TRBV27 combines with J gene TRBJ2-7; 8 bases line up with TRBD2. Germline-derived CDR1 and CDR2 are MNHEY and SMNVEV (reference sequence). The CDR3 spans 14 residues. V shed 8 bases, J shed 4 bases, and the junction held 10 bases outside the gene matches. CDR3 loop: CASRGGITEYEQYF. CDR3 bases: TGTGCCAGCCGGGGGGGTATCACGGAGTACGAGCAGTACTTC.

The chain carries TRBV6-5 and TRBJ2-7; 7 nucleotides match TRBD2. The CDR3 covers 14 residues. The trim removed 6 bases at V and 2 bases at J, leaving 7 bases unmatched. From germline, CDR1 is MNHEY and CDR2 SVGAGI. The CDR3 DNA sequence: TGTGCCAGCAGCCAGACTAGCTGGGCCTACGAGCAGTACTTC. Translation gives CASSQTSWAYEQYF.

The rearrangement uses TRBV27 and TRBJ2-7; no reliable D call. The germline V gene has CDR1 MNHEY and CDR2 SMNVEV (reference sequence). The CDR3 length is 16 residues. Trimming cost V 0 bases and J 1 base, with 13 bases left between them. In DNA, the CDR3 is TGTGCCAGCAGTTTATCGTTGGTCAGTCGATCCTACGAGCAGTACTTC. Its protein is CASSLSLVSRSYEQYF.

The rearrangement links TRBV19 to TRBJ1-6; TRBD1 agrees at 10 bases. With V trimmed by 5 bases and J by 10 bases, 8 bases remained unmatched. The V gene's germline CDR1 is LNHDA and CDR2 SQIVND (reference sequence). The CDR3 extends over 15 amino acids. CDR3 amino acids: CASSVGTGVDSPLHF. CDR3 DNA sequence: TGTGCCAGTAGTGTAGGGACAGGGGTGGACTCACCCCTCCACTTT.

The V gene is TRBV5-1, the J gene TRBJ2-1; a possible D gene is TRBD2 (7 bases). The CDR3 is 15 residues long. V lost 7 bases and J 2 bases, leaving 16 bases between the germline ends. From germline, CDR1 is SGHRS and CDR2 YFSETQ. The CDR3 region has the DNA TGCGCCAGCGGCAAAGGGGGGGGGACCTACAATGAGCAGTTCTTC. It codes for CASGKGGGTYNEQFF.

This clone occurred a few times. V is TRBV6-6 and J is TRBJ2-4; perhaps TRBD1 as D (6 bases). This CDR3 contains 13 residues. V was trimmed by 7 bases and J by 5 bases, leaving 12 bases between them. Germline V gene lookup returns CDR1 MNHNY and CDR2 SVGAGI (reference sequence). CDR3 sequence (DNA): TGTGCCAGCACCCAACAGGGTCAAAACATTCAGTACTTC. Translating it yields CASTQQGQNIQYF.

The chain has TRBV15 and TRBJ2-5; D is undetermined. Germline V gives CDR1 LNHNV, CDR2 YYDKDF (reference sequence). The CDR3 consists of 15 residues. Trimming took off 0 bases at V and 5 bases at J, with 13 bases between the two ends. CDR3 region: CATSRDTAVRETQYF. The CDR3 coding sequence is TGTGCCACCAGCAGAGATACCGCGGTACGGGAGACCCAGTACTTC.

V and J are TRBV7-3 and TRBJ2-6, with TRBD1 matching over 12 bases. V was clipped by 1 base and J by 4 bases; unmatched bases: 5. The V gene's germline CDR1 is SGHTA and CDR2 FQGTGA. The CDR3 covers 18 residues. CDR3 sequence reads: CASSLKGQGATGANVLTF. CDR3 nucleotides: TGTGCCAGCAGCTTAAAGGGACAGGGGGCGACGGGGGCCAACGTCCTGACTTTC.

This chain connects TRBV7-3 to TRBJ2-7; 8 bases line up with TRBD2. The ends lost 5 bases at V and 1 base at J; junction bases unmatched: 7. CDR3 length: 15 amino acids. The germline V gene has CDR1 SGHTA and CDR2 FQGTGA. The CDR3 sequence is CASSPGLAPSYEQYF. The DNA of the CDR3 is TGTGCCAGCAGCCCAGGACTAGCACCTTCCTACGAGCAGTACTTC.

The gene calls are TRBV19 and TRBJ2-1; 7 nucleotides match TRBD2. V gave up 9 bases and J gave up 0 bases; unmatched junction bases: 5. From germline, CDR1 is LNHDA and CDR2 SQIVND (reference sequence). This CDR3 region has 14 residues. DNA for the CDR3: TGTGCCAGCACTAGCGCTAGCTCCTACAATGAGCAGTTCTTC. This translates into CASTSASSYNEQFF.